This T cell receptor (beta chain) is from a study of shared clonotypes between healthy human individuals. Study observations and caveats: Non-shared clonotypes had lower generation probabilities than clonotypes shared by all four sorted-subset donors.

Germline CDR1 and CDR2: KGHSH and LQKENI. V lost 4 bases and J lost 0, with 13 bases in between. This CDR3 has 15 residues. Every immunoSEQ plate was one replicate of a subset's evenly spread DNA. Measured with immunoSEQ multiplex PCR; TCRdb has only the in-frame clones, and not every one. This sample has about 2.3 million clones, with just under 95% found just once. On this clone: The target antigen is unknown.

This TCR derives from a man aged 18 to 29 in good health. Some clones in this sample may be carry-over from other donors' samples. Sequenced input: naive CD4+ T cells from PBMCs. Sample subset: CD45RA+ positively selected. The rearrangement links TRBV18 to TRBJ2-7; the D gene is possibly TRBD2 (6 bases). The CDR3 reads CASSRSGVSSYEQYF. DNA for the CDR3: TGTGCCAGCTCACGCTCGGGAGTAAGCTCCTACGAGCAGTACTTC.